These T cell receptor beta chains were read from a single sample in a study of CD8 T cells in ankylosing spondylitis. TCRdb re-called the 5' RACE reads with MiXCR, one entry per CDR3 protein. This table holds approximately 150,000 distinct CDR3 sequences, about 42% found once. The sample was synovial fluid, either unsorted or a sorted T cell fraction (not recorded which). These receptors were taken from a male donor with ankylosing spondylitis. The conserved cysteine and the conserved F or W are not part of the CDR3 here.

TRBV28,ASSFKRGSYEQY
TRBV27,ASSPSRGSEGYT
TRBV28,ASSPDQTLTDTQY
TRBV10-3,AISNPGTGGYEQY
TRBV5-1,ASSPGLAVLNEQF
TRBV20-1,SARTLGHPTSGSEYHGELF
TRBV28,ASSSPFRGPQFYEQY
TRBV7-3,ASSRLLADTQY
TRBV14,ASSQDGGQVDNSYNSPLH
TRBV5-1,ASSLAVGTSGSILQETQY
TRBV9,ASSSGDYTGELF
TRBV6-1,ASSPTGPSWIYEQY
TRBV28,ASSFLADRTDTQY
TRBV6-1,ASSEMGTHTGELF
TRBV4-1,ASSQDGEAPYEQY
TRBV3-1,ASSQVYYSYEQY
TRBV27,ASSWASNNEQF
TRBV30,AWSVLAGGKDTQY
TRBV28,ASARGVQPQH
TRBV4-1,ASSLAPGSEKLF
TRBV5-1,ASRAGYNSPLH
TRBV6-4,ASSDSGGVGNEQF
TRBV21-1,ASSKEGQGYGYT
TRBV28,ASSFLSRNTEAF
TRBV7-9,ASSPPLVELVEETQY